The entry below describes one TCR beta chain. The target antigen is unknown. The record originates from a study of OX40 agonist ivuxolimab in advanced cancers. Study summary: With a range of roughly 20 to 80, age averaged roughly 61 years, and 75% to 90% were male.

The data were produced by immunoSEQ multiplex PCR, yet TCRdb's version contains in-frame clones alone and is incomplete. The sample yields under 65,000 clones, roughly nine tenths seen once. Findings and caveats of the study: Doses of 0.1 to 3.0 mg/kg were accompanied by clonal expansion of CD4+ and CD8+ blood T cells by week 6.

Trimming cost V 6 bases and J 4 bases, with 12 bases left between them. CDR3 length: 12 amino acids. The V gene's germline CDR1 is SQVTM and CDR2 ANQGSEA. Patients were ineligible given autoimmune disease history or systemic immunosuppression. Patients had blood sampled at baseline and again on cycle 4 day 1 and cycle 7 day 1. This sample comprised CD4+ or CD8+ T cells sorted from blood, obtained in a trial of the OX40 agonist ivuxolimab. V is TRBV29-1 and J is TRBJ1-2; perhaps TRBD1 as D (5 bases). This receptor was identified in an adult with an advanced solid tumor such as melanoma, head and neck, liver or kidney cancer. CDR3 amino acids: CSVLKGSYGYTF. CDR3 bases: TGCAGCGTCCTTAAGGGGAGCTATGGCTACACCTTC.